This T cell receptor beta chain came from a study of CD8 T cells in ankylosing spondylitis. Regarding the study as a whole: Disease-linked clones had a CD8+ phenotype and relatively low frequency in peripheral blood.

Germline V CDR1 and CDR2: SGHRS, YFSETQ. CDR3 size: 15 residues. V was pared by 4 bases and J by 3 bases, with 7 bases of the junction left unmatched. TCRdb recomputed calls from the 5' RACE reads with MiXCR, one row per CDR3 protein. This table holds around 180,000 distinct CDR3 sequences, 10% to 15% found once. This clonotype was detected many times. Antigen unknown. The chain employs TRBV5-1 and TRBJ2-3; 8 bases match TRBD2. The sequenced sample consisted of blood, either unsorted or a sorted T cell fraction (not recorded which). The sequence was collected from a female donor with ankylosing spondylitis or in good health (not recorded which). The CDR3 coding sequence is TGCGCCAGCAGCCCGGGACTAGGAGGTACAGATACGCAGTATTTT. This codes for CASSPGLGGTDTQYF.